Below, one TCR beta chain is given with its context. This entry comes from a study of blood T cell repertoires in COVID-19. CDR3 length: 18 amino acids. The junction had 9 bases not matched to a gene; V was cut back by 5 bases and J by 0 bases. The germline CDR1 and CDR2 sequences are LNHDA and SQIVND (reference sequence). Clones were sequenced by immunoSEQ multiplex PCR, and TCRdb holds only the in-frame ones, with some missing. The repertoire consists of about 360,000 clones, with around 87% occurring once and the leading ten covering under 3%. The TCR comes from a human donor in a cohort sampled during active COVID-19. Sample: peripheral blood. The chain employs TRBV19 and TRBJ1-3, with 11 bases that match TRBD1. CDR3 protein: CASSLRTGGPLSGNTIYF. The CDR3 bases are TGTGCCAGTAGTCTTCGGACAGGGGGCCCCCTCTCTGGAAACACCATATATTTT.